Listed below are T cell receptor beta chains from one sample, sequenced in a study of T cell responses to AZD1222 COVID-19 vaccine. The method was immunoSEQ multiplex PCR; TCRdb's version includes in-frame clones alone and lacks a portion of them. This sample has approximately 270,000 clones, with 94% found just once. The sequences come from peripheral blood, collected 28 days after the second AZD1222 dose. The receptors were gathered from an adult who received the AZD1222 COVID-19 vaccine. Both conserved end residues are part of each CDR3. The D gene is left open where the match is weak. Only some rows state a clone size, as once, few, many or a class for expanded clones.

J: TRBJ1-6; V: TRBV19; D: -; size: once; CDR3: CASSIDVGNSPLHF; DNA: TGTGCCAGTAGTATAGATGTGGGCAATTCACCCCTCCACTTT
J: TRBJ1-1; V: TRBV2; D: -; size: once; CDR3: CASSPSQGFSEAFF; DNA: TGTGCCAGCAGCCCCAGTCAGGGGTTTTCTGAAGCTTTCTTT
J: TRBJ1-4; V: TRBV28; D: -; size: once; CDR3: CASSLRVLATNEKLFF; DNA: TGTGCCAGCAGTTTGAGGGTCCTGGCAACTAATGAAAAACTGTTTTTT
J: TRBJ2-3; V: TRBV6-1; D: TRBD1; size: -; CDR3: CASSERTGGADTQYF; DNA: TGTGCCAGCAGTGAACGGACAGGGGGGGCAGATACGCAGTATTTT
J: TRBJ1-6; V: TRBV6-5; D: -; size: -; CDR3: CASSGLSSYNSPLHF; DNA: TGTGCCAGCTCTGGGCTCAGCTCCTATAATTCACCCCTCCACTTT
J: TRBJ1-3; V: TRBV12-3/TRBV12-4; D: -; size: -; CDR3: CASSFLSGNTIYF; DNA: TGTGCCAGCAGTTTCCTCTCTGGAAACACCATATATTTT
J: TRBJ2-7; V: TRBV28; D: TRBD1; size: -; CDR3: CASSSGQGTYEQYF; DNA: TGTGCCAGCAGTTCCGGACAGGGAACCTACGAGCAGTACTTC
J: TRBJ2-3; V: TRBV4-3; D: TRBD2; size: -; CDR3: CASSQRRLARDTQYF; DNA: TGCGCCAGCAGCCAACGAAGACTAGCCCGTGATACGCAGTATTTT
J: TRBJ1-6; V: TRBV28; D: -; size: -; CDR3: CASSRTGSSYNSPLHF; DNA: TGTGCCAGCAGTCGAACAGGGAGCTCCTATAATTCACCCCTCCACTTT
J: TRBJ2-1; V: TRBV7-3; D: -; size: -; CDR3: CASSLLGEGEQFF; DNA: TGTGCCAGCAGCTTACTCGGGGAAGGAGAGCAGTTCTTC
J: TRBJ1-1; V: TRBV29-1; D: TRBD1; size: -; CDR3: CSVGPLDRGGDTEAFF; DNA: TGCAGCGTTGGTCCCCTCGACAGGGGGGGGGACACTGAAGCTTTCTTT
J: TRBJ1-6; V: TRBV19; D: -; size: -; CDR3: CASSTTGTSYNSPLHF; DNA: TGTGCCAGTAGTACTACCGGGACCTCCTATAATTCACCCCTCCACTTT
J: TRBJ2-3; V: TRBV28; D: -; size: -; CDR3: CASIPLGARTDTQYF; DNA: TGTGCCAGCATCCCCTTGGGTGCCCGCACAGATACGCAGTATTTT
J: TRBJ2-7; V: TRBV5-4; D: -; size: -; CDR3: CASSLDTRIGSSSYEQYF; DNA: TGTGCCAGCAGCTTGGATACTAGGATTGGCTCGAGCTCCTACGAGCAGTACTTC
J: TRBJ1-4; V: TRBV9; D: -; size: -; CDR3: CASSVENSPNEKLFF; DNA: TGTGCCAGCAGCGTAGAGAACAGCCCGAATGAAAAACTGTTTTTT
J: TRBJ2-7; V: TRBV18; D: -; size: once; CDR3: CASSSNSYEQYF; DNA: TGTGCCAGCTCCTCAAATTCCTACGAGCAGTACTTC
J: TRBJ2-1; V: TRBV2; D: -; size: -; CDR3: CASSDWSNEQFF; DNA: TGTGCCAGCAGTGACTGGTCCAATGAGCAGTTCTTC
J: TRBJ1-5; V: TRBV4-2; D: -; size: -; CDR3: CASSQAAETPQHF; DNA: TGTGCCAGCAGCCAAGCTGCGGAGACTCCCCAGCATTTT
J: TRBJ1-2; V: TRBV28; D: -; size: once; CDR3: CASSLEGRRVYGYTF; DNA: TGTGCCAGCAGTTTAGAAGGGCGGCGGGTCTATGGCTACACCTTC
J: TRBJ2-2; V: TRBV10-3; D: -; size: -; CDR3: CAIKETNTGELFF; DNA: TGTGCCATCAAGGAGACGAACACCGGGGAGCTGTTTTTT
J: TRBJ2-3; V: TRBV5-8; D: TRBD2; size: -; CDR3: CASIPSGGTDTQYF; DNA: TGTGCCAGCATCCCTAGCGGGGGTACAGATACGCAGTATTTT
J: TRBJ2-7; V: TRBV6-2/TRBV6-3; D: TRBD1; size: -; CDR3: CASSYSLTGASYEQYF; DNA: TGTGCCAGCAGTTACTCCCTTACAGGGGCCTCCTACGAGCAGTACTTC
J: TRBJ2-7; V: TRBV5-1; D: -; size: once; CDR3: CATADGPAGTYEQYF; DNA: TGCGCCACTGCGGACGGACCCGCAGGAACCTACGAGCAGTACTTC
J: TRBJ1-2; V: TRBV5-6; D: -; size: few; CDR3: CASSGRRASDGYTF; DNA: TGTGCCAGCAGCGGGCGGAGGGCGTCGGATGGCTACACCTTC
J: TRBJ1-6; V: TRBV5-4; D: -; size: -; CDR3: CASSLLGDSPLHF; DNA: TGTGCCAGCAGCTTACTGGGAGATTCACCCCTCCACTTT
J: TRBJ1-1; V: TRBV5-1; D: TRBD1; size: -; CDR3: CASSLIGQGDTEAFF; DNA: TGCGCCAGCAGCTTAATAGGACAGGGCGACACTGAAGCTTTCTTT
J: TRBJ1-5; V: TRBV2; D: -; size: -; CDR3: CASSADSYQPQHF; DNA: TGTGCCAGCAGTGCCGATTCTTATCAGCCCCAGCATTTT
J: TRBJ1-1; V: TRBV7-9; D: -; size: -; CDR3: CASSVTVRHTEAFF; DNA: TGTGCCAGCAGCGTGACAGTTAGGCACACTGAAGCTTTCTTT
J: TRBJ1-2; V: TRBV7-9; D: -; size: -; CDR3: CASSLWGSRGNYGYTF; DNA: TGTGCCAGCAGCTTGTGGGGGTCACGAGGAAACTATGGCTACACCTTC
J: TRBJ2-1; V: TRBV4-2; D: TRBD2; size: -; CDR3: CASSRGVAGGNNEQFF; DNA: TGTGCCAGCAGCCGTGGGGTAGCGGGAGGTAACAATGAGCAGTTCTTC
J: TRBJ2-7; V: TRBV6-1; D: -; size: once; CDR3: CASSELRGYEQYF; DNA: TGTGCCAGCAGTGAGTTGCGGGGTTACGAGCAGTACTTC
J: TRBJ2-5; V: TRBV6-5; D: TRBD1; size: -; CDR3: CASRSTGWETQYF; DNA: TGTGCCAGCAGGTCGACAGGGTGGGAGACCCAGTACTTC
J: TRBJ1-4; V: TRBV7-9; D: -; size: -; CDR3: CAVAGGVVNEKLFF; DNA: TGTGCCGTAGCTGGCGGGGTGGTTAATGAAAAACTGTTTTTT
J: TRBJ2-1; V: TRBV9; D: TRBD2; size: -; CDR3: CASSASGVGNEQFF; DNA: TGTGCCAGCAGCGCCAGCGGGGTAGGGAATGAGCAGTTCTTC
J: TRBJ1-5; V: TRBV7-3; D: TRBD1; size: -; CDR3: CASSVGTGDSNQPQHF; DNA: TGTGCCAGCAGCGTAGGGACAGGAGATAGCAATCAGCCCCAGCATTTT
J: TRBJ2-7; V: TRBV6-5; D: -; size: -; CDR3: CASSYSLSGEQYF; DNA: TGTGCCAGCAGTTACTCGCTGAGCGGCGAGCAGTACTTC
J: TRBJ2-1; V: TRBV5-4; D: TRBD2; size: -; CDR3: CASSLGLAEYNEQFF; DNA: TGTGCCAGCAGCTTGGGACTAGCGGAGTACAATGAGCAGTTCTTC
J: TRBJ1-4; V: TRBV2; D: -; size: -; CDR3: CASSEWQKLFF; DNA: TGTGCCAGCAGTGAATGGCAAAAACTGTTTTTT
J: TRBJ2-7; V: TRBV7-2; D: -; size: -; CDR3: CASSFSGVISYEQYF; DNA: TGTGCCAGCAGCTTTTCAGGGGTCATCTCCTACGAGCAGTACTTC
J: TRBJ1-1; V: TRBV3-1/TRBV3-2; D: -; size: -; CDR3: CASSQWVGKGTEAFF; DNA: TGTGCCAGCAGCCAGTGGGTGGGGAAAGGAACTGAAGCTTTCTTT
J: TRBJ1-2; V: TRBV12-5; D: TRBD1; size: -; CDR3: CASGLVLGQAERYYGYTF; DNA: TGTGCTAGTGGTTTGGTACTGGGACAGGCCGAACGCTACTATGGCTACACCTTC
J: TRBJ1-3; V: TRBV15; D: -; size: -; CDR3: CATSRATGSPSGNTIYF; DNA: TGTGCCACCAGCAGAGCCACGGGGTCCCCCTCTGGAAACACCATATATTTT
J: TRBJ1-2; V: TRBV7-3; D: -; size: -; CDR3: CASSLSRDYGYTF; DNA: TGTGCCAGCAGCTTATCCAGGGACTATGGCTACACCTTC
J: TRBJ1-3; V: TRBV5-1; D: -; size: -; CDR3: CASSPSESSGNTIYF; DNA: TGCGCCAGCAGCCCGTCGGAGTCCTCTGGAAACACCATATATTTT
J: TRBJ1-4; V: TRBV3-1/TRBV3-2; D: -; size: -; CDR3: CASSQDVGHGEKLFF; DNA: TGTGCCAGCAGCCAAGATGTAGGCCACGGGGAAAAACTGTTTTTT
J: TRBJ2-5; V: TRBV15; D: TRBD2; size: -; CDR3: CATSELAGVETQYF; DNA: TGTGCCACCAGCGAACTAGCGGGAGTGGAGACCCAGTACTTC